These 16 T cell receptor beta chains came from one sample sequenced in a study of blood T cell repertoires in COVID-19 (TCRdb year 2020). Receptor amplification or capture employed the immunoSEQ multiplex PCR assay. Imported from immuneACCESS, the table was reduced by TCRdb to in-frame sequences with V and J called. These copies leave out some clones; in studies compared against another copy, an unresolved V gene accounts for under half, and the cause of the remainder is not known. This sample holds about 160,000 clones; around 85% were observed only once. Clones ranked in the top ten supply 1% to 1.5% of the sample. Source material: peripheral blood. The source is a man in his fifties or sixties who had recovered from COVID-19.

The chain recombines TRBV6-5 with TRBJ1-4, with 9 bases matching TRBD1. Germline trimming cut 5 bases from V and 4 bases from J; bases unmatched to any gene: 2. From germline, CDR1 is MNHEY and CDR2 SVGAGI. The length of the CDR3 is 14 residues. CDR3 protein: CASSLDRGNEKLFF. CDR3 DNA: TGTGCCAGCAGTCTGGACAGGGGTAATGAAAAACTGTTTTTT.

The J gene is TRBJ1-1, the V gene TRBV18; 7 bases are shared with TRBD1. Germline-derived CDR1 and CDR2 are KGHSH and LQKENI. V shed 6 bases and J 1 base; nucleotides not matched to a gene: 11. The CDR3 is 16 residues long. The CDR3 region has the DNA TGTGCCAGCTCCCCCCCTAGGACAGGCCCGAACACTGAAGCTTTCTTT. Its protein is CASSPPRTGPNTEAFF.

This clone was counted a single time. The chain is built from TRBV7-9 and TRBJ2-2, with D possibly TRBD1 on 6 matching bases. Trimming removed 1 base from V and 5 bases from J, with 8 bases in between. Germline loops: CDR1 SEHNR, CDR2 FQNEAQ (reference sequence). CDR3 length: 14 residues. The DNA of the CDR3 is TGTGCCAGCAGCTTAGATCAGGGGACCGGGGAGCTGTTTTTT. Protein: CASSLDQGTGELFF.

The chain carries TRBV6-4 and TRBJ2-2, with D maybe TRBD2 (6 bases). There are 14 residues in the CDR3. Germline V CDR1 and CDR2: MRHNA, SNTAGT. Trimming removed 6 bases from V and 9 bases from J, with 17 bases in between. The CDR3 region is CASRPGTPPRELFF. The DNA for the CDR3 is TGTGCCAGCAGGCCCGGGACTCCCCCCAGGGAGCTGTTTTTT.

This chain connects TRBV24-1 to TRBJ2-2; D is undetermined. The germline V gene encodes CDR1 KGHDR and CDR2 SFDVKD. V dropped 9 bases and J dropped 0 bases, with 7 bases sitting between them. CDR3 length equals 13 residues. DNA of the CDR3: TGTGCCACCGGGCCGGCGAACACCGGGGAGCTGTTTTTT. It is translated as CATGPANTGELFF.

The J gene is TRBJ2-3, the V gene TRBV27, with 13 bases that match TRBD2. The germline V gene has CDR1 MNHEY and CDR2 SMNVEV (reference sequence). The CDR3 runs 14 residues. V was clipped by 6 bases and J by 7 bases; unmatched bases: 4. The CDR3 sequence is CASSGLAGAYTQYF. CDR3 in DNA: TGTGCCAGCAGCGGACTAGCGGGGGCGTATACGCAGTATTTT.

This chain joins TRBV12-3 or TRBV12-4 and TRBJ1-2, with D uncertain. The CDR3 runs 12 residues. V lost 8 bases to trimming and J lost 8 bases, with 15 bases between them. CDR3 DNA: TGTGCCAGCTTTCCGGGGATGGGCGGCTACACCTTC. It encodes CASFPGMGGYTF.

This clone was observed once. V is TRBV4-2 and J is TRBJ2-1; 10 bases fit TRBD2. The V gene's germline CDR1 is LGHNA and CDR2 YNFKEQ. V dropped 4 bases and J dropped 2; count of bases not matched to a gene: 2. There are 15 residues in the CDR3. The CDR3 reads CASSPSGGTYNEQFF. Written as DNA, the CDR3 is TGTGCCAGCAGCCCTAGCGGGGGAACCTACAATGAGCAGTTCTTC.

This chain joins TRBV19 and TRBJ1-2; 9 bases line up with TRBD1. Trimming cost V 6 bases and J 8 bases; bases outside gene matches: 4. The CDR3 is 12 amino acids. Germline V CDR1 and CDR2: LNHDA, SQIVND (reference sequence). CDR3 sequence: CASSGQGIGYTF. The CDR3 bases are TGTGCCAGTAGCGGACAGGGGATCGGCTACACCTTC. The entire variable domain, with the rest obtained from reference TRBV19 and TRBJ1-2, is as follows: DGGITQSPKYLFRKEGQNVTLSCEQNLNHDAMYWYRQDPGQGLRLIYYSQIVNDFQKGDIAEGYSVSREKKESFPLTVTSAQKNPTAFYLCASSGQGIGYTFGSGTRLTVV.

V is TRBV18 and J is TRBJ2-3; 9 bases align to TRBD1. J was trimmed by 5 bases and V by 0 bases; bases with no gene match: 6. The CDR3 is made up of 16 amino acids. CDR1 is KGHSH and CDR2 is LQKENI in the germline V gene. The CDR3 spells CASSPPVGQGKDTQYF. As DNA, the CDR3 is TGTGCCAGCTCACCACCAGTGGGACAGGGAAAAGATACGCAGTATTTT.

The chain couples TRBV11-2 to TRBJ2-3; D is perhaps TRBD2 (6 bases). Germline-derived CDR1 and CDR2 are SGHAT and FQNNGV. This CDR3 is 17 amino acids long. V was pared by 7 bases and J by 2 bases, with 22 bases between. CDR3: CASTASGTGSNTDTQYF. The CDR3 DNA sequence: TGTGCCAGCACCGCTTCGGGGACTGGGTCCAACACAGATACGCAGTATTTT.

V and J are TRBV29-1 and TRBJ1-4, with TRBD1 as a possible D gene (5 bases). CDR3 length: 13 amino acids. The germline gives CDR1 SQVTM, CDR2 ANQGSEA. Trimming took off 4 bases at V and 8 bases at J, with 14 bases between the two ends. The CDR3 nucleotides are TGCAGCGTTGTAAAGCAGGGTGACGAAAAACTGTTTTTT. Translation gives CSVVKQGDEKLFF.

The rearrangement links TRBV7-9 to TRBJ2-7, with D unresolved. Germline CDR1 reads SEHNR; CDR2 reads FQNEAQ (reference sequence). The CDR3 covers 16 residues. V shed 3 bases and J shed 0 bases, with 15 bases lying between them. The CDR3 loop reads CASSFQLGGSSYEQYF. CDR3 nucleotide sequence: TGTGCCAGCAGCTTTCAGCTCGGCGGTAGCTCCTACGAGCAGTACTTC.

V and J are TRBV7-3 and TRBJ1-2, with 10 bases fitting TRBD1. The CDR3 totals 16 residues. Germline lookup yields CDR1 SGHTA and CDR2 FQGTGA. The ends lost 5 bases at V and 8 bases at J; junction bases unmatched: 14. The CDR3 sequence: CASSTHGTGELGGYTF. In nucleotides, the CDR3 is TGTGCCAGCAGCACCCACGGGACAGGGGAACTGGGGGGCTACACCTTC.

This chain connects TRBV7-9 to TRBJ2-2; tentative D call: TRBD1 (5 bases). V lost 5 bases to trimming and J lost 7 bases, with 11 bases between them. Germline CDR1 SEHNR, CDR2 FQNEAQ (reference sequence). The CDR3 is made up of 13 amino acids. In nucleotides, the CDR3 is TGTGCCAGCAGCCTCCAGACAGACGGGGAGCTGTTTTTT. Its translation is CASSLQTDGELFF.

The chain uses TRBV6-6 and TRBJ1-2; the match to TRBD1 covers 7 bases. Trimming removed 2 bases from V and 0 bases from J; junction bases left unmatched: 6. This CDR3 spans 16 amino acids. Germline lookup yields CDR1 MNHNY and CDR2 SVGAGI (reference sequence). The CDR3 region has the DNA TGTGCCAGCAGTTACAGTGGACAGGACTCTAACTATGGCTACACCTTC. Translation gives CASSYSGQDSNYGYTF.